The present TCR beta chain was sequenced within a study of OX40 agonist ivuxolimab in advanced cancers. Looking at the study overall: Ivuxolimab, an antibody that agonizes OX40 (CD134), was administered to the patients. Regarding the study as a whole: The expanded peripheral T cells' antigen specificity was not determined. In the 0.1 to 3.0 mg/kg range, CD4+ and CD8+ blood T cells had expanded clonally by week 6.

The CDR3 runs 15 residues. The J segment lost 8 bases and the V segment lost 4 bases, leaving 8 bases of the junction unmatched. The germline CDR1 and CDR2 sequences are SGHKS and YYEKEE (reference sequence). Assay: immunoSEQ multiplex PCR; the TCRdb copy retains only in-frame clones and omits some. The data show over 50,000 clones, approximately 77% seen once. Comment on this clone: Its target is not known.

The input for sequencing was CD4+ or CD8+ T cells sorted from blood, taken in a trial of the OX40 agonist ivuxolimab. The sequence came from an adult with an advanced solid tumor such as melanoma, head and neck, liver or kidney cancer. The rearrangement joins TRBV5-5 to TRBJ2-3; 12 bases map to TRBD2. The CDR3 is CASSPTSGREVTQYF. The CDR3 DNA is TGTGCCAGCAGCCCGACTAGCGGGAGAGAAGTTACGCAGTATTTT.